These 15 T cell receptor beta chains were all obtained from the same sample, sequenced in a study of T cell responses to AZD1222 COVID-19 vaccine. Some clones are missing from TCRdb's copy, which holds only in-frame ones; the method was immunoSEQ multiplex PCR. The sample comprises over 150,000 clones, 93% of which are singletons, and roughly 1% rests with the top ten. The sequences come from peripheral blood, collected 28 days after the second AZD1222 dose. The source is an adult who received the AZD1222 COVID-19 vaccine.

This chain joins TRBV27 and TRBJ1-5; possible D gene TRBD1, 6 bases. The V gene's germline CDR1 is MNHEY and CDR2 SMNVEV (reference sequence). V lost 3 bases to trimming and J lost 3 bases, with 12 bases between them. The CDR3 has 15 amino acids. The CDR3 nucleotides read TGTGCCAGCAGTTTGACAGGACCCGTCAATCAGCCCCAGCATTTT. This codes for CASSLTGPVNQPQHF.

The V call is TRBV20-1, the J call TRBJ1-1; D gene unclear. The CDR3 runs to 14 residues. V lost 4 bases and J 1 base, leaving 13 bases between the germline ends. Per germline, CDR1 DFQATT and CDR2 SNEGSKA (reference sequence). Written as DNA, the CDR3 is TGCAGTGCTACTGACTACCTGGAGAACACTGAAGCTTTCTTT. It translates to CSATDYLENTEAFF.

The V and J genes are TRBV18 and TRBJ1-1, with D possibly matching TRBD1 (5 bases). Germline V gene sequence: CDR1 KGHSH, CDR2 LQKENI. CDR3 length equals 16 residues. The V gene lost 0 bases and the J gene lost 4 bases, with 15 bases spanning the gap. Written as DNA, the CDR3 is TGTGCCAGCTCACCACCGGGGGGTCGAATCAGCACTGAAGCTTTCTTT. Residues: CASSPPGGRISTEAFF.

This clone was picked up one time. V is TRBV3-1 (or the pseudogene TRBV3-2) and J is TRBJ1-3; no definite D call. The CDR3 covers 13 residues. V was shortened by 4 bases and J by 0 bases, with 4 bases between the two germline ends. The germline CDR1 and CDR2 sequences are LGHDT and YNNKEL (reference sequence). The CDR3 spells CASSLFSGNTIYF. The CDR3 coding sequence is TGTGCCAGCAGCCTTTTCTCTGGAAACACCATATATTTT.

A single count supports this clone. The CDR3: CASSKGGDYGYTF. DNA of the CDR3: TGTGCCAGCAGTAAAGGGGGCGACTATGGCTACACCTTC. This chain links TRBV9 with TRBJ1-2; 7 nucleotides match TRBD1. The CDR3 runs to 13 residues. Germline V gene data show CDR1 as SGDLS and CDR2 as YYNGEE. Trimming at V came to 5 bases and at J to 3 bases, leaving 4 bases not matched to a gene.

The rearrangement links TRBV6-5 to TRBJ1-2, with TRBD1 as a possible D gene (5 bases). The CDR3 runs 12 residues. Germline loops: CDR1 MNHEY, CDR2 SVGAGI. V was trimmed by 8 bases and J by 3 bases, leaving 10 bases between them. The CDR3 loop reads CASPGRYYGYTF. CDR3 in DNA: TGTGCCAGCCCGGGGCGTTACTATGGCTACACCTTC.

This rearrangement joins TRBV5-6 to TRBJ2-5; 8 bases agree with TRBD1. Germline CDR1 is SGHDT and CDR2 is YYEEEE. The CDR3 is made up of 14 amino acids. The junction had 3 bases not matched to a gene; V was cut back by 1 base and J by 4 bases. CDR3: CASSLSGQAETQYF. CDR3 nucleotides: TGTGCCAGCAGCTTGTCGGGACAGGCAGAGACCCAGTACTTC.

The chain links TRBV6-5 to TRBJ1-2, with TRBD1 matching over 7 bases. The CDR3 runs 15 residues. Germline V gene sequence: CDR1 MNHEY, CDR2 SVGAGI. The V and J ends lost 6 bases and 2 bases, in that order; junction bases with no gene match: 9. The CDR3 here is CASRMTGSINYGYTF. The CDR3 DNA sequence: TGTGCCAGCAGAATGACAGGGAGTATCAACTATGGCTACACCTTC.

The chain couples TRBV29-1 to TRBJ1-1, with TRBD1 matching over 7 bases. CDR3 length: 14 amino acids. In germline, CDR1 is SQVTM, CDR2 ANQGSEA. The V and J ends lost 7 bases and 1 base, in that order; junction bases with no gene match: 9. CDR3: CSAMDRRTNTEAFF. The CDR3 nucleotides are TGCAGCGCCATGGACAGGCGCACGAACACTGAAGCTTTCTTT.

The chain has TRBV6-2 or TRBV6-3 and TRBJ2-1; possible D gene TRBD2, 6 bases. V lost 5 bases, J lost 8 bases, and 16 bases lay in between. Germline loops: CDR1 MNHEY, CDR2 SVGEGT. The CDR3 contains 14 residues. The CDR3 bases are TGTGCCAGCAGTCCACCCGGGACTCGCCATGAGCAGTTCTTC. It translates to CASSPPGTRHEQFF.

The CDR3 DNA follows: TGCAGTGCTAGTCAGGGGAACACTGAAGCTTTCTTT. Amino acid sequence: CSASQGNTEAFF. V and J are TRBV20-1 and TRBJ1-1; D may be TRBD1 (5 bases). The CDR3 length is 12 residues. Trimming removed 3 bases at V and 1 base at J, with 6 bases between. From germline, CDR1 is DFQATT and CDR2 SNEGSKA (reference sequence).

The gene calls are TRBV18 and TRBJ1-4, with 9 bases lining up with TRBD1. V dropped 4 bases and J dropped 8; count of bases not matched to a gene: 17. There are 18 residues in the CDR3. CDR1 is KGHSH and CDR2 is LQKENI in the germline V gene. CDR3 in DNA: TGTGCCAGCTCACGACCCGGGACAGGGTTCGCTTCGAAAGAAAAACTGTTTTTT. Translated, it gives CASSRPGTGFASKEKLFF.

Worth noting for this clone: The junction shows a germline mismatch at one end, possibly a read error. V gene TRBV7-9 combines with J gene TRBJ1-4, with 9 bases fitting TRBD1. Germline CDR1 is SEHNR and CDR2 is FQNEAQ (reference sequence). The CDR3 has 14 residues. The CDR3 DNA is TGTGCCAGCAGCTCACAGGGGGCTAAGGAAAAACTGTTTTTT. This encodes CASSSQGAKEKLFF.

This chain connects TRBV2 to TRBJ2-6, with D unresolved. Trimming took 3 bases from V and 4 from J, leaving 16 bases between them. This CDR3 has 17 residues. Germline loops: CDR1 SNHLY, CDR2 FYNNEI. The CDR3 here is CASSEMGWGSGANVLTF. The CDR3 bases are TGTGCCAGCAGTGAGATGGGGTGGGGATCCGGGGCCAACGTCCTGACTTTC.

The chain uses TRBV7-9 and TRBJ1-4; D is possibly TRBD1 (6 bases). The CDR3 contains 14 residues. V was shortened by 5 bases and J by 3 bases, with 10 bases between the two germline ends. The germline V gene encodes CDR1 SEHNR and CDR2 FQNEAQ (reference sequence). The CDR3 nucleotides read TGTGCCAGCAGCCCGGACAGATCTAATGAAAAACTGTTTTTT. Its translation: CASSPDRSNEKLFF.